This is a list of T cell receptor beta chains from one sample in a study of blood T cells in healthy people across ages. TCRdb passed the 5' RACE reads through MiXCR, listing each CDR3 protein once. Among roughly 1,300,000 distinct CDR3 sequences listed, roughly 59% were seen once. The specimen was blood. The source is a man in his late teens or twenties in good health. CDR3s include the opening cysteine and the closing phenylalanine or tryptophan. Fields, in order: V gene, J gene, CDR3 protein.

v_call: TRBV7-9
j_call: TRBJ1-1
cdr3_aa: CAGSFEVEAFF

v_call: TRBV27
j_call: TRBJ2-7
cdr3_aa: CASSLTLAAIQYF

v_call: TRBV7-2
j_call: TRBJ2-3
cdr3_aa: CASSSSTPQRYF

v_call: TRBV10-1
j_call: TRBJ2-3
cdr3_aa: CASSFGLAKDTQYF

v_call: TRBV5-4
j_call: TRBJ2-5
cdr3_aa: CASRFLAGGAETQYF

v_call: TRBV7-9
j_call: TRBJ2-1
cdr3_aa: CASSMPFLGSDGNEQFF

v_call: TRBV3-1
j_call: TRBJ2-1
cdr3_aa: CASSQDDGSSYNEQFF

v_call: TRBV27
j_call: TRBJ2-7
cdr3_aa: CASSSVTAPYEQYF

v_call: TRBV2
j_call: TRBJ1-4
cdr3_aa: CASSGASLGEKLFF

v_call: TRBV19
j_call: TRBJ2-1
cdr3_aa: CASSTGRGGYNEQFF

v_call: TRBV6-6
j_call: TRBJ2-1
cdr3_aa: CASSTRAGPGNEQFF

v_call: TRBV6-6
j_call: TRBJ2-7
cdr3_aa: CASVGGSWYEQYF

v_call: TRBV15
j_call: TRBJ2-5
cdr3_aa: CATSRVGRGRVFGEQYF

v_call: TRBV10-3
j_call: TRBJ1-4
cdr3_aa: CAISSPTGGNEKLFF

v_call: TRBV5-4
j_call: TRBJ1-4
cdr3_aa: CASSARQGFSEKLFF

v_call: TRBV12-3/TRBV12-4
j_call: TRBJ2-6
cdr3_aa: CATFGGASSGANVLTF

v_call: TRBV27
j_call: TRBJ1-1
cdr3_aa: CASSFRTDSPEAFF

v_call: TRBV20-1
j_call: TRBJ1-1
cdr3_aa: CSARDMGAEAFF

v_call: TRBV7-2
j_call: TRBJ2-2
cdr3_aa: CASSLGAGLGGELFF

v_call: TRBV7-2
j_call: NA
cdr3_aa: CASSLARGAFGETQYF

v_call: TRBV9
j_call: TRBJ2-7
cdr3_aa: CASSANRGSYEQYF

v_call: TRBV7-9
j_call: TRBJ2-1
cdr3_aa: CASSIYVGTEQFF

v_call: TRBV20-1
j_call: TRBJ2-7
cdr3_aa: CSARALRQGYEQYF

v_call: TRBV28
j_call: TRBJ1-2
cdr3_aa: CASSLSEFVIGRGTYGYTF

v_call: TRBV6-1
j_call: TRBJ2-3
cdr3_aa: CASKRTSGSSTDTQYF

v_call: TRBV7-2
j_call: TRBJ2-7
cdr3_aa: CASSGLAGGRYEQYF

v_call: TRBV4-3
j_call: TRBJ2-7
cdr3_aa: CASSQDASGIYEQYF

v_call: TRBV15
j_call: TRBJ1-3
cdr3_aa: CATSPGFNSGNTIYF

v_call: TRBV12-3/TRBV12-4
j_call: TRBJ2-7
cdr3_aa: CASSSGTLRYF

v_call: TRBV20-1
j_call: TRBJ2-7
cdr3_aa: CSAYSGLAHEQYF

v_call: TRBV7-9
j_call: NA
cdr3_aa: CASSLGRSGGYEQYF

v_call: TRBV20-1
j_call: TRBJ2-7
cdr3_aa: CSAPTTGVLEQYF

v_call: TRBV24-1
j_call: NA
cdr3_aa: CATARGPGETQYF

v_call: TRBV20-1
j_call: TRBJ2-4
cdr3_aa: CSARPRPVAKNIQYF

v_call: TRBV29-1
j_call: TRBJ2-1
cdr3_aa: CSVQREGPFNEQFF

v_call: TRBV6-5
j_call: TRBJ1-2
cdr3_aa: CASSYSNREGGYTF

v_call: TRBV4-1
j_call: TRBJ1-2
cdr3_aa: CASSQDKSLSGYTF

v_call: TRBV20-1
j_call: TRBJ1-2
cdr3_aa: CSAIDGRDRVSGGYTF

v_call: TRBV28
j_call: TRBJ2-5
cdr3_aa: CASSSARGLGETQYF

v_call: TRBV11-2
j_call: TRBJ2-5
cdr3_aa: CASSLRSEETQYF

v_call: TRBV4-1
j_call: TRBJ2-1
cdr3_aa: CASSQDPKRGGQNEQFF

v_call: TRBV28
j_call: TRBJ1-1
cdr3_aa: CASSLDSGYTEAFF

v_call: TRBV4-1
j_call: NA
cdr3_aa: CASSQVLAVYNEQYF

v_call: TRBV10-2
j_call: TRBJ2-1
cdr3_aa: CASRHDRDEQFF

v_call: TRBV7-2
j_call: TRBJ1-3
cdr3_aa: CASSVRRGMSGNTIYF

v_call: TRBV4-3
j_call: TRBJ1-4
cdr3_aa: CASSRTGLNEKLFF

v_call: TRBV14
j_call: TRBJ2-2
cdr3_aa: CASREFPNTGELFF

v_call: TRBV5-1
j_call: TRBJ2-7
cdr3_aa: CASSLVGLALETHYF

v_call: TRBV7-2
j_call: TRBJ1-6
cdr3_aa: CASSLVPRGNSPLHF

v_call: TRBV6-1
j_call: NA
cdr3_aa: CASSEGSGGYEQYF

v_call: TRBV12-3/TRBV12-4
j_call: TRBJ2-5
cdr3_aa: CASSVAGSKTQYF

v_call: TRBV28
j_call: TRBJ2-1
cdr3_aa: CASSSPFAGGSNEQFF

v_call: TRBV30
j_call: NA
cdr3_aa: CAWNSGSYEQYF

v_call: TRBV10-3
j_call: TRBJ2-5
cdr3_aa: CAISWDVQETQYF

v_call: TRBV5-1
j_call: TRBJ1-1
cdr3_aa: CASRKETGSTEAFF